Each of the 3 T cell receptor beta chains below was sequenced from the same sample in a study of T cell responses to AZD1222 COVID-19 vaccine. Profiled with immunoSEQ multiplex PCR; TCRdb holds only in-frame clones, not every one. The sample consists of about 76,000 clones, about 83% of them appearing once. The sequenced sample was peripheral blood, obtained 28 days after the second dose of the MenACWY control vaccine. The receptors derive from an adult who received the MenACWY meningococcal vaccine as a control.

The chain links TRBV2 to TRBJ2-7; TRBD1 agrees at 8 bases. The germline CDR1 and CDR2 sequences are SNHLY and FYNNEI. V lost 8 bases to trimming and J lost 6 bases; unmatched junction nucleotides: 9. This CDR3 region has 13 residues. The CDR3: CASAFQGAVEQYF. In DNA form, the CDR3 reads TGTGCCAGCGCTTTCCAGGGGGCAGTCGAGCAGTACTTC.

The V gene is TRBV10-3, the J gene TRBJ1-4; 8 positions match TRBD1. The CDR3 extends over 16 amino acids. V shed 4 bases, J shed 2 bases, and the junction held 6 bases outside the gene matches. Germline lookup yields CDR1 ENHRY and CDR2 SYGVKD. The CDR3 sequence is CAISADRGLTNEKLFF. Written as DNA, the CDR3 is TGTGCCATCAGTGCCGACAGGGGATTGACTAATGAAAAACTGTTTTTT.

This clone came up a few times. The gene calls are TRBV6-4 and TRBJ2-1, with a possible D match to TRBD2 (6 bases). Germline assignment: CDR1 MRHNA and CDR2 SNTAGT. This CDR3 is built from 13 residues. V was cut by 4 bases and J by 10 bases, with 14 bases left in between. The CDR3 sequence is CASSVALAREQFF. The CDR3 nucleotides read TGTGCCAGCAGTGTTGCGCTAGCGCGGGAGCAGTTCTTC.